The text below deals with one T cell receptor (beta chain). Its antigen is not known. This sample stems from a study of cytomegalovirus exposure and HLA in healthy donors. TCRdb keeps only in-frame clones here, not all; method: immunoSEQ multiplex PCR. The profile shows tens of thousands of clones, more than 85% of them singletons. Germline CDR1 is SGDLS and CDR2 is YYNGEE. Trimming took 1 base from V and 0 from J, leaving 4 bases between them. The CDR3 sequence is 14 residues long. Study outcomes and limitations: Most TCR sequences were seen very rarely across donors, but some public TCRs occurred in many.

The sequence was obtained from a woman younger than 45 in good health and CMV-seronegative. Sequenced sample: PBMCs. The chain employs TRBV9 and TRBJ1-4, with unresolved D. This CDR3 is CASSVTSTNEKLFF. As DNA, the CDR3 is TGTGCCAGCAGCGTAACTTCAACTAATGAAAAACTGTTTTTT.